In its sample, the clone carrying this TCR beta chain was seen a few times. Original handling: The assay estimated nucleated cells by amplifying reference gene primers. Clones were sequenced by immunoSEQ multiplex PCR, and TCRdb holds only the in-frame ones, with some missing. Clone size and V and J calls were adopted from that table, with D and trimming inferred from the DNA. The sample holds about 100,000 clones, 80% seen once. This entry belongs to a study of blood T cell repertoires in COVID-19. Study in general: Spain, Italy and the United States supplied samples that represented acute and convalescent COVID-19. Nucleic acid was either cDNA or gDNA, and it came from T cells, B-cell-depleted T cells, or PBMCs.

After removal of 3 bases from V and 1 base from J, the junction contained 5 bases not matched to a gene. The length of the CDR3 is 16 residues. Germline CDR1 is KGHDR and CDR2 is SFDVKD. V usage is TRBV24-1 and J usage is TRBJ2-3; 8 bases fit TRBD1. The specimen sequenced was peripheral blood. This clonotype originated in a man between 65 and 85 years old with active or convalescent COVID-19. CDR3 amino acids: CATSDPRGPGTDTQYF. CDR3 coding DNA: TGTGCCACCAGTGATCCCAGGGGGCCTGGCACAGATACGCAGTATTTT.